Only a few counts were recorded for the clone carrying this T cell receptor beta chain. Its cognate antigen is unknown. The record originates from a study of radiotherapy plus CTLA-4 blockade in lung cancer. Using immunoSEQ multiplex PCR, the repertoire was profiled, and TCRdb retains in-frame clones only, with some absent. The sample has 35,000 to 45,000 clones; 55% to 80% are singletons. Findings of the study overall: Following radiotherapy plus ipilimumab, tumor-derived TCR clones expanded in the blood.

The material was peripheral blood, obtained from a patient treated with radiotherapy plus ipilimumab. The clonotype originates from a human donor with non-small cell lung cancer who had stable disease on radiotherapy plus ipilimumab.

The CDR3 region is CASSLGARDYNYGYTF. The CDR3 DNA reads TGCGCCAGCAGCTTAGGGGCCAGGGATTATAACTATGGCTACACCTTC. The V and J genes are TRBV5-1 and TRBJ1-2, with D possibly matching TRBD1 (5 bases). In germline, CDR1 is SGHRS, CDR2 YFSETQ. V lost 2 bases and J 1 base, leaving 15 bases between the germline ends. The CDR3 runs to 16 residues.